The T cell receptor beta chain described here comes from a study of blood T cells in healthy people across ages. V was clipped by 5 bases and J by 8 bases; unmatched bases: 13. CDR1 is MNHEY and CDR2 is SMNVEV in the germline V gene (reference sequence). The CDR3 runs 16 residues. This clonotype was seen a few times. A second PCR of 7 to 11 cycles used a sample-barcoded 5' primer and a J-beta primer mix. TCRdb used MiXCR to reprocess the 5' RACE reads, holding one entry per CDR3 protein. This table has about 650,000 distinct CDR3 sequences, 45% to 60% appearing once. The sequenced sample was blood. V gene TRBV27 combines with J gene TRBJ1-4, with 8 bases fitting TRBD1. The receptor comes from a woman over 75 in good health. CDR3 residues: CASSNRRGRGQEKLFF. The DNA for the CDR3 is TGTGCCAGCAGTAACCGACGGGGCAGGGGGCAAGAAAAACTGTTTTTT. Variable domain in full (rest from reference TRBV27 and TRBJ1-4): EAQVTQNPRYLITVTGKKLTVTCSQNMNHEYMSWYRQDPGLGLRQIYYSMNVEVTDKGDVPEGYKVSRKEKRNFPLILESPSPNQTSLYFCASSNRRGRGQEKLFFGSGTQLSVL.